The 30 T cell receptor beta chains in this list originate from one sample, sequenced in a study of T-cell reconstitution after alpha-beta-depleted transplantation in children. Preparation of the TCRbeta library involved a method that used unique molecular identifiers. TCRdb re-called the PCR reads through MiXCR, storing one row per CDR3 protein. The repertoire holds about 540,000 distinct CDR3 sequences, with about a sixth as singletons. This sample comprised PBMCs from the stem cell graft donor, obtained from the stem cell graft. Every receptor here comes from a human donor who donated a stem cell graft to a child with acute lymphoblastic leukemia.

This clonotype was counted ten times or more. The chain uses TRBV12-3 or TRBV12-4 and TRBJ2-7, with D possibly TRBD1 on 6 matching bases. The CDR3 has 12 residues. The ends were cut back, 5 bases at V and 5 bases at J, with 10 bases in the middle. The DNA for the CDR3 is TGTGCCAGCAGTCCAGGGGCCCACGAGCAGTACTTC. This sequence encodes CASSPGAHEQYF.

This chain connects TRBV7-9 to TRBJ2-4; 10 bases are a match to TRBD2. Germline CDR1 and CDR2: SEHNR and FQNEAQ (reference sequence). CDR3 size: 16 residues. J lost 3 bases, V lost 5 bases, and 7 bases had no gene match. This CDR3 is CASSPAGGGFKNIQYF. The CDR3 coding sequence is TGTGCCAGCAGCCCAGCGGGAGGGGGATTCAAAAACATTCAGTACTTC.

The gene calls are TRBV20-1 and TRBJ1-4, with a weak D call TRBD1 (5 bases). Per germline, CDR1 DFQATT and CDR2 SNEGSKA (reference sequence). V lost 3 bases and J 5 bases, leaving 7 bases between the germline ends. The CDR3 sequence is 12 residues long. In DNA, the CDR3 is TGCAGTGCTAGTGGGGCCAATGAAAAACTGTTTTTT. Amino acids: CSASGANEKLFF.

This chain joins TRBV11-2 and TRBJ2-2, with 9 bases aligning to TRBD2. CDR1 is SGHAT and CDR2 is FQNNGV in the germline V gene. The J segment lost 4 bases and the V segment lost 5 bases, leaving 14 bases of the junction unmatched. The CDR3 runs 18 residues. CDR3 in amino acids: CASSRRRGGALSTGELFF. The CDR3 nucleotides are TGTGCCAGCAGCCGGAGGCGGGGGGGCGCGCTTAGCACCGGGGAGCTGTTTTTT. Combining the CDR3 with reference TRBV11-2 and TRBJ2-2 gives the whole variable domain EAGVAQSPRYKIIEKRQSVAFWCNPISGHATLYWYQQILGQGPKLLIQFQNNGVVDDSQLPKDRFSAERLKGVDSTLKIQPAKLEDSAVYLCASSRRRGGALSTGELFFGEGSRLTVL.

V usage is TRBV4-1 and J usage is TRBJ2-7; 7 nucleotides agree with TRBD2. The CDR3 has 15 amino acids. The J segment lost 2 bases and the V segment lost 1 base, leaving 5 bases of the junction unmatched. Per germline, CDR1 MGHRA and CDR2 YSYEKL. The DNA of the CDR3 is TGCGCCAGCAGCCAAGGACCAGCGGGACCCTACGAGCAGTACTTC. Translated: CASSQGPAGPYEQYF.

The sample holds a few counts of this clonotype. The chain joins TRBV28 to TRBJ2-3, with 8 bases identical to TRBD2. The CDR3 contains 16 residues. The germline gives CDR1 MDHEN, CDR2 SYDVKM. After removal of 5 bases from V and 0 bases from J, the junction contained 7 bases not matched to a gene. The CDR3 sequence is CASSRTSGPSTDTQYF. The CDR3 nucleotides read TGTGCCAGCAGTCGCACTAGCGGTCCTAGCACAGATACGCAGTATTTT.

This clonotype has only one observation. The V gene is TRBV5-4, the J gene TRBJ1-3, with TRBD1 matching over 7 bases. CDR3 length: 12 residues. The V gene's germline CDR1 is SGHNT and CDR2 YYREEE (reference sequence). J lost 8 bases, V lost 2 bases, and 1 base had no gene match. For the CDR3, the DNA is TGTGCCAGCAGCTTCGGGACAGACACCATATATTTT. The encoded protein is CASSFGTDTIYF.

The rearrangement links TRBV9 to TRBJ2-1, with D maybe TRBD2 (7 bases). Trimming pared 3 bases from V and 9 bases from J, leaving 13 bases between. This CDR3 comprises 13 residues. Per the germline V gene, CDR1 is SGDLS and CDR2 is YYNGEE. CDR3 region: CASSEGGGTEQFF. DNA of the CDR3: TGTGCCAGCAGCGAGGGGGGGGGGACTGAGCAGTTCTTC.

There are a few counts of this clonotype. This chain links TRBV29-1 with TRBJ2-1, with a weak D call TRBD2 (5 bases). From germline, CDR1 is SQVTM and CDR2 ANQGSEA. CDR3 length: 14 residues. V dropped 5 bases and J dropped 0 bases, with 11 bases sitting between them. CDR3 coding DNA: TGCAGCGTTTGGGAGCGAAGCTCCTACAATGAGCAGTTCTTC. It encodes CSVWERSSYNEQFF.

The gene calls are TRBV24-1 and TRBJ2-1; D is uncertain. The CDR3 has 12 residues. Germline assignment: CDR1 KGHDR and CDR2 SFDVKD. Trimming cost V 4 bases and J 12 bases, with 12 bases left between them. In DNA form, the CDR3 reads TGTGCCACCAGTGACCATCTTCTTCGGCAGTTCTTC. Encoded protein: CATSDHLLRQFF.

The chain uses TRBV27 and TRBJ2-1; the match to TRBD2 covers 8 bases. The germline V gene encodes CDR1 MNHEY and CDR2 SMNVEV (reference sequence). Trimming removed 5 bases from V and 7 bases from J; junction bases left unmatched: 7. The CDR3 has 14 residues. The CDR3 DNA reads TGTGCCAGCAGTGAAGGGACTAGAAGTAATGAGCAGTTCTTC. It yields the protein CASSEGTRSNEQFF.

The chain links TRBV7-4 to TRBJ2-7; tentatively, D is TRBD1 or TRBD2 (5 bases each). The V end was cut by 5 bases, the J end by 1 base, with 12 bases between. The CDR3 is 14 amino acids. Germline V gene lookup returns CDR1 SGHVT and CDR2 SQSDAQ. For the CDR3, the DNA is TGTGCCAGCAGCCCCAGGGAGAGGTCCTACGAGCAGTACTTC. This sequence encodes CASSPRERSYEQYF. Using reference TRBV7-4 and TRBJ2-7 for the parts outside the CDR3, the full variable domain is GAGVSQSPRYKVAKRGRDVALRCDSISGHVTLYWYRQTLGQGSEVLTYSQSDAQRDKSGRPSGRFSAERPERSVSTLKIQRTEQGDSAVYLCASSPRERSYEQYFGPGTRLTVT.

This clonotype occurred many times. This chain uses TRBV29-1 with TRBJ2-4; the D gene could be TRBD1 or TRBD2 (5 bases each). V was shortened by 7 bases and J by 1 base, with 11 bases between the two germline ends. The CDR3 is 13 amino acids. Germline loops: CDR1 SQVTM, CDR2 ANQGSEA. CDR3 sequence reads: CSASEGAKNIQYF. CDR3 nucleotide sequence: TGCAGCGCCTCCGAGGGGGCCAAAAACATTCAGTACTTC.

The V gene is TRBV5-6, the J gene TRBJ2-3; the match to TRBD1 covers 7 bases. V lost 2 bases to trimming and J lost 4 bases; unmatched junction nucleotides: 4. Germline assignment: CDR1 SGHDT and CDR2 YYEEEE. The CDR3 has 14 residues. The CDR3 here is CASSFMTGPDTQYF. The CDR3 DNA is TGTGCCAGCAGCTTCATGACAGGGCCAGATACGCAGTATTTT.

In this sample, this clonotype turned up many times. CDR3 in amino acids: CASSSPLNTEAFF. The CDR3 region has the DNA TGCGCCAGCAGCTCTCCCCTGAACACTGAAGCTTTCTTT. The chain couples TRBV5-1 to TRBJ1-1, with no clear D. In germline, CDR1 is SGHRS, CDR2 YFSETQ. V was trimmed by 3 bases and J by 0 bases, leaving 6 bases between them. The CDR3 runs 13 residues.

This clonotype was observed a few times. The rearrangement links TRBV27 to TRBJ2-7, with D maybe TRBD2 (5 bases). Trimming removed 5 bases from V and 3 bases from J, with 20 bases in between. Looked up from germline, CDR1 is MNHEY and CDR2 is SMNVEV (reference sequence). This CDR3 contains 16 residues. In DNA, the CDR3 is TGTGCCAGCAGTCCCGCATTTTTGCGGACTCACTACGAGCAGTACTTC. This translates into CASSPAFLRTHYEQYF.

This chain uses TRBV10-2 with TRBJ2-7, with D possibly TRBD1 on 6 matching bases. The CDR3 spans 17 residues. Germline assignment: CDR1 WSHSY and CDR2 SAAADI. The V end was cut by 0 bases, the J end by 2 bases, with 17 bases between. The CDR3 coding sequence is TGCGCCAGCAGTGAGTCGCTCTGGGGGCAGGGCCCCTACGAGCAGTACTTC. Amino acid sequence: CASSESLWGQGPYEQYF.

The CDR3 sequence is CSARVLAGGTDTQYF. CDR3 DNA: TGCAGTGCTAGAGTCCTAGCGGGAGGAACAGATACGCAGTATTTT. The chain couples TRBV20-1 to TRBJ2-3; TRBD2 aligns across 11 bases. Germline lookup yields CDR1 DFQATT and CDR2 SNEGSKA (reference sequence). V dropped 1 base and J dropped 3; count of bases not matched to a gene: 3. This CDR3 contains 15 residues.

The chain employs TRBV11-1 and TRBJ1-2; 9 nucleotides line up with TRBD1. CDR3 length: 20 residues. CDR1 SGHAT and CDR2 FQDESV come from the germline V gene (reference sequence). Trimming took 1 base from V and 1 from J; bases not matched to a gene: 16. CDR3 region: CASSLVDIAVPGQGNYGYTF. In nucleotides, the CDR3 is TGTGCCAGCAGCTTAGTAGACATCGCCGTCCCGGGACAGGGTAACTATGGCTACACCTTC.

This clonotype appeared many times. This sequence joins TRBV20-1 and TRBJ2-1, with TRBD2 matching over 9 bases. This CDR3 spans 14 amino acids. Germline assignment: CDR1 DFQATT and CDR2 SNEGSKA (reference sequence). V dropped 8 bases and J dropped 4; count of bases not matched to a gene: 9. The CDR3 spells CSRASGADYNEQFF. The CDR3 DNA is TGCAGTAGGGCTAGCGGGGCTGATTACAATGAGCAGTTCTTC.

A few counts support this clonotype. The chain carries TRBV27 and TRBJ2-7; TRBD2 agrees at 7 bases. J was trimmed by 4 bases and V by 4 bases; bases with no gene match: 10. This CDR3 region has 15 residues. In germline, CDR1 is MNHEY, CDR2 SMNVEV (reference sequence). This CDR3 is CASSYSAGDLYEQYF. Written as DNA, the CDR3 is TGTGCCAGCAGTTATTCCGCGGGGGATTTGTACGAGCAGTACTTC.

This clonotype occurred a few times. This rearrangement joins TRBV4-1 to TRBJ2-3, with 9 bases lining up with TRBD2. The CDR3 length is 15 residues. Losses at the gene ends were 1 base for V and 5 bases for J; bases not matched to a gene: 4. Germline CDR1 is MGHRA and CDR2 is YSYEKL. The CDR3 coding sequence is TGCGCCAGCAGCCAAGGGCTAGCGGGATTAGATACGCAGTATTTT. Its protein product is CASSQGLAGLDTQYF.

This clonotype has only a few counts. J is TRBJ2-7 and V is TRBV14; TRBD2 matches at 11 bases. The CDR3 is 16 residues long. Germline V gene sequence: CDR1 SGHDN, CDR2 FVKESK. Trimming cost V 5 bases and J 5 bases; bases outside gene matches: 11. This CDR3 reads CASSYLIAGGPNEQYF. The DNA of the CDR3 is TGTGCCAGCAGCTATCTAATAGCGGGAGGGCCCAACGAGCAGTACTTC.

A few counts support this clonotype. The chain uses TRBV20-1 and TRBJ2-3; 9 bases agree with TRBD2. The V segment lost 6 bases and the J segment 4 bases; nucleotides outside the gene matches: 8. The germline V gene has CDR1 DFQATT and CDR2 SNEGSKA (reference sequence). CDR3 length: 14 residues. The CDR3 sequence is CSASPGLAPDTQYF. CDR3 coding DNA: TGCAGTGCGTCTCCGGGACTAGCCCCAGATACGCAGTATTTT.

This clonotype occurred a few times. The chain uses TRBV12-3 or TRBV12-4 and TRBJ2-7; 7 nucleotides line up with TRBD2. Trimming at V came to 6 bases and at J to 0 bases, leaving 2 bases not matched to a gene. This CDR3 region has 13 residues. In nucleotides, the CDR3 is TGTGCCAGCAGGGGAGGGCACTCCTACGAGCAGTACTTC. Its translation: CASRGGHSYEQYF.

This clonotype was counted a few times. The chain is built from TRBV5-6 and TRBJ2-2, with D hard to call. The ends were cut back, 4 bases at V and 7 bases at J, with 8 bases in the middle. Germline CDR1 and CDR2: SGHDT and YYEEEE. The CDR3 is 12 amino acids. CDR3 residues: CASSIWDGELFF. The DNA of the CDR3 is TGTGCCAGCAGCATCTGGGACGGGGAGCTGTTTTTT.

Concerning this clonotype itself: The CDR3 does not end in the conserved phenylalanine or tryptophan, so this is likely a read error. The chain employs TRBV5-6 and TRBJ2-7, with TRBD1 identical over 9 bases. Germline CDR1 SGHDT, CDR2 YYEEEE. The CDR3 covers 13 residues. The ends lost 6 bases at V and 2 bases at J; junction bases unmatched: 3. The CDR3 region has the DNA TGTGCCAGCACGGGACAGGGTCCCTACGAGCAGTACTTG. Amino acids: CASTGQGPYEQYL.

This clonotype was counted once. The CDR3 here is CASSGGHRIEQFF. CDR3 coding DNA: TGTGCCAGCAGTGGAGGACATCGCATTGAGCAGTTCTTC. The chain couples TRBV27 to TRBJ2-1; D tentatively reads TRBD1 or TRBD2 (5 bases each). Germline CDR1 and CDR2: MNHEY and SMNVEV (reference sequence). Trimming stripped 5 bases from V and 9 bases from J, with 14 bases between. This CDR3 is built from 13 residues.

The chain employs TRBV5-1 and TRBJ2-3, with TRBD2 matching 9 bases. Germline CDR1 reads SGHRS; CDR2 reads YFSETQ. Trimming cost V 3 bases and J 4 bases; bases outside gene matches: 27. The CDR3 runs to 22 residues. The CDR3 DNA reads TGCGCCAGCAGCTGGGAGGGTGACGCGGGAGGGCCGCCTTCTCTATTTGCAGATACGCAGTATTTT. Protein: CASSWEGDAGGPPSLFADTQYF.

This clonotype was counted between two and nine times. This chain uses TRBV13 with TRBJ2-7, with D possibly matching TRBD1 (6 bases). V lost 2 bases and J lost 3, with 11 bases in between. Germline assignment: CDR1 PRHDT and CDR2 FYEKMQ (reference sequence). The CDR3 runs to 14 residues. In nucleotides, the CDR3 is TGTGCCAGCAGCTTAAGGGGGTGGGGCTACGAGCAGTACTTC. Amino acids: CASSLRGWGYEQYF.